One and the same sample provided the 15 T cell receptor beta chains below, sequenced in a study of blood T cell repertoires in COVID-19. This table comes from immunoSEQ multiplex PCR, and its TCRdb copy is limited to in-frame clones, with some not included. The profile shows about 400,000 clones, 80% to 90% of them singletons. Material for sequencing was peripheral blood. The receptors shown here come from a woman aged 25 to 39 with active or convalescent COVID-19.

This clone appeared a few times. This chain uses TRBV6-6 with TRBJ1-1; maybe TRBD1 (5 bases). V lost 5 bases and J 6 bases, leaving 16 bases between the germline ends. Germline values: CDR1 MNHNY, CDR2 SVGAGI (reference sequence). The CDR3 length is 14 residues. The CDR3 is CASSPDAPGAEAFF. The CDR3 DNA sequence: TGTGCCAGCAGTCCAGACGCGCCGGGGGCTGAAGCTTTCTTT.

The chain links TRBV14 to TRBJ2-1, with D perhaps TRBD2 (5 bases). Germline V gene lookup returns CDR1 SGHDN and CDR2 FVKESK. The V gene lost 5 bases and the J gene lost 4 bases, with 15 bases spanning the gap. The CDR3 runs 15 residues. The CDR3 coding sequence is TGTGCCAGCAGCAAACCCTCGTCGGGATACAATGAGCAGTTCTTC. It codes for CASSKPSSGYNEQFF.

This clone turned up a few times. The chain combines TRBV10-2 with TRBJ2-7; unclear D gene. The CDR3 is 14 amino acids. The germline V gene encodes CDR1 WSHSY and CDR2 SAAADI. Trimming pared 4 bases from V and 2 bases from J, leaving 12 bases between. CDR3 region: CASSGHQNTYEQYF. In DNA form, the CDR3 reads TGCGCCAGCAGTGGACACCAAAATACCTACGAGCAGTACTTC.

The chain employs TRBV7-2 and TRBJ2-7; D is possibly TRBD2 (5 bases). V was clipped by 1 base and J by 4 bases, with 17 bases between them. The CDR3 is 16 residues long. Germline CDR1 and CDR2: SGHTA and FQGNSA. Here the CDR3 reads CASSLVAGPGGYEQYF. DNA of the CDR3: TGTGCCAGCAGCTTAGTGGCGGGCCCCGGTGGGTACGAGCAGTACTTC.

CDR3 residues: CASSQSRCGETQYF. The CDR3 DNA is TGCGCCAGCAGTCAATCGAGGTGTGGAGAGACCCAGTACTTC. V is TRBV23-1 and J is TRBJ2-5; D remains ambiguous. TRBV23-1 carries the ORF label, with uncertain function. V was trimmed by 0 bases and J by 4 bases, leaving 9 bases between them. The CDR3 is made up of 14 amino acids.

This clone was observed once. The CDR3 nucleotides read TGTGCCAGCAGCTTCGGTACAGACACCGGGGAGCTGTTTTTT. It translates to CASSFGTDTGELFF. This chain joins TRBV5-6 and TRBJ2-2, with no clear D. Germline CDR1 SGHDT, CDR2 YYEEEE. The CDR3 length is 14 residues. The V end was cut by 2 bases, the J end by 3 bases, with 8 bases between.

This clone turned up a few times. The chain links TRBV19 to TRBJ1-2; 10 bases map to TRBD1. V trimming: 7 bases; J trimming: 8 bases; junction bases outside the gene matches: 10. In germline, CDR1 is LNHDA, CDR2 SQIVND (reference sequence). The CDR3 length is 14 residues. The CDR3 loop reads CASTGTGARVGYTF. The CDR3 DNA reads TGTGCCAGTACCGGGACAGGGGCGAGAGTAGGCTACACCTTC.

The V and J genes are TRBV2 and TRBJ1-2; 8 bases map to TRBD1. V was pared by 4 bases and J by 8 bases, with 3 bases of the junction left unmatched. CDR1 and CDR2 from the germline V gene are SNHLY and FYNNEI. CDR3 size: 12 residues. Here the CDR3 DNA reads TGTGCCAGCAGTGGGACAGGGAACGGCTACACCTTC. This codes for CASSGTGNGYTF.

J is TRBJ1-4 and V is TRBV5-1; no definite D call. This CDR3 region has 15 residues. Looked up from germline, CDR1 is SGHRS and CDR2 is YFSETQ. Deletions cut 4 bases from V and 8 bases from J, with 18 bases between. The CDR3 sequence: CASSENSGRGEKLFF. CDR3 DNA: TGCGCCAGCAGCGAAAACAGTGGTCGTGGGGAAAAACTGTTTTTT.

The V and J genes are TRBV5-1 and TRBJ1-2, with D hard to call. This CDR3 is built from 15 residues. The germline V gene has CDR1 SGHRS and CDR2 YFSETQ. V lost 1 base to trimming and J lost 8 bases, with 18 bases between them. The CDR3 DNA is TGCGCCAGCAGCTTGTTGCAGGCATCAGGAGGAGGCTACACCTTC. It yields the protein CASSLLQASGGGYTF.

CDR3 region: CASSFLLAGMRDTQYF. As DNA, the CDR3 is TGTGCCAGCAGCTTTTTACTAGCGGGGATGCGGGATACGCAGTATTTT. This chain uses TRBV7-2 with TRBJ2-3, with 10 bases aligning to TRBD2. Germline lookup yields CDR1 SGHTA and CDR2 FQGNSA. This CDR3 spans 16 amino acids. With V trimmed by 3 bases and J by 6 bases, 9 bases remained unmatched.

The CDR3 DNA sequence: TGTGCCTGGAGTGTAGACAGGGTCACCGGGGAGCTGTTTTTT. Encoded protein: CAWSVDRVTGELFF. The rearrangement links TRBV30 to TRBJ2-2; 7 bases are shared with TRBD1. Per germline, CDR1 GTSNPN and CDR2 SVGIG (reference sequence). The CDR3 totals 14 residues. J gave up 4 bases and V 0 bases, and 2 bases lay outside the gene matches.

This clone has just one count. The chain carries TRBV5-5 and TRBJ2-3, with 9 bases identical to TRBD1. The V and J ends lost 3 bases and 2 bases, in that order; junction bases with no gene match: 7. The length of the CDR3 is 16 residues. Per germline, CDR1 SGHKS and CDR2 YYEKEE (reference sequence). The CDR3 nucleotides are TGTGCCAGCAGCTGGAAAGGGACAGGGTACACAGATACGCAGTATTTT. This translates into CASSWKGTGYTDTQYF.

V usage is TRBV5-1 and J usage is TRBJ1-1; D possibly corresponds to TRBD1 (6 bases). Germline V lookup: CDR1 SGHRS, CDR2 YFSETQ. V was trimmed by 6 bases and J by 4 bases, leaving 16 bases between them. This CDR3 is built from 14 residues. The CDR3 DNA is TGCGCCAGCACGCCGGGGGGCGCGGTCACTGAAGCTTTCTTT. Translating it yields CASTPGGAVTEAFF.

This clone was observed a single time. The chain is built from TRBV27 and TRBJ1-2; unclear D gene. V shed 7 bases and J shed 8 bases, with 11 bases lying between them. The CDR3 loop spans 11 amino acids. The germline V gene has CDR1 MNHEY and CDR2 SMNVEV (reference sequence). The CDR3 reads CASTGPGGYTF. The DNA for the CDR3 is TGTGCCAGCACCGGACCGGGAGGCTACACCTTC.